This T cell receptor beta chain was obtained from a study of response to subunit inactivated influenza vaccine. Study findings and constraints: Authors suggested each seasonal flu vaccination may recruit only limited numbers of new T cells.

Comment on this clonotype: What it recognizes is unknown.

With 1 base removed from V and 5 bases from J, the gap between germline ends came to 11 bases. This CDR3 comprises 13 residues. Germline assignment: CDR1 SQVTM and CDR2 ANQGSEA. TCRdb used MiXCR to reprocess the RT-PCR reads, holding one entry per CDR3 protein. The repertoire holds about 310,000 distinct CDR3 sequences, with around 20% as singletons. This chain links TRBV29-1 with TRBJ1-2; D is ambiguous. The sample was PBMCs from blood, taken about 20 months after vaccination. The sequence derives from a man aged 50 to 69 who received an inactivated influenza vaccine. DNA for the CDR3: TGCAGCGTTGAAGTATCCGGGCAGTATGGCTACACCTTC. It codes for CSVEVSGQYGYTF.